The 3 T cell receptor beta chains reported below all come from one sample, sequenced in a study of post-analysis software for immune sequencing data (dated by TCRdb to the mid-2010s). General findings and caveats noted by the study authors: About five TRBV segments, including TRBV5-6, TRBV5-1 and TRBV20-1, were significantly more frequent in patients than controls.

No antigen has been identified for these receptors. The protocol used for the library was PCR. These reads were obtained on an Illumina HiSeq 2500. Unique molecular identifiers were incorporated into TCR beta cDNA libraries to reduce PCR and sequencing biases. TCRdb passed the public sequencing reads through fastp at Q25 and MiXCR, retaining productive beta sequences. All rows with the same CDR3 protein become a single entry with the most common DNA and genes. In this sample the table shows approximately 260,000 distinct CDR3 sequences, 36% of which occur a single time. Of the sample, around 5% falls within the top ten clones. Source material: blood. The receptors were gathered from a girl aged 10 to 17 with multiple sclerosis.

The chain employs TRBV20-1 and TRBJ1-1; D gene unclear. The CDR3 spans 12 residues. CDR1 is DFQATT, CDR2 SNEGSKA, per germline (reference sequence). Trimming pared 5 bases from V and 1 base from J, leaving 8 bases between. The CDR3, as DNA: TGCAGTGCTGGAGGCGGGAACACTGAAGCTTTCTTT. Translated, it gives CSAGGGNTEAFF.

This clonotype has at least ten counts. The rearrangement uses TRBV10-2 and TRBJ2-7; maybe TRBD1 (5 bases). Looked up from germline, CDR1 is WSHSY and CDR2 is SAAADI. The CDR3 covers 15 residues. With 3 bases removed from V and 3 bases from J, the gap between germline ends came to 15 bases. CDR3 residues: CASSEDPRGIYEQYF. Written as DNA, the CDR3 is TGCGCCAGCAGTGAAGATCCAAGGGGAATCTACGAGCAGTACTTC.

The chain joins TRBV20-1 to TRBJ1-2; D remains unclear. The V end lost 5 bases, the J end lost 4 bases, and 11 bases lay between the germline ends. The CDR3 is 12 amino acids. Germline V gives CDR1 DFQATT, CDR2 SNEGSKA (reference sequence). In nucleotides, the CDR3 is TGCAGTGCTGAGGACCTCGGCTATGGCTACACCTTC. Translating gives CSAEDLGYGYTF.